This T cell receptor (beta chain) was recovered during a study of cytomegalovirus exposure and HLA in healthy donors. This table comes from immunoSEQ multiplex PCR, and its TCRdb copy is limited to in-frame clones, with some not included. The profile covers 140,000 or so clones, with approximately 90% appearing a single time and around 5.9% taken by the ten largest. The germline CDR1 and CDR2 sequences are MDHEN and SYDVKM. CDR3 length: 17 amino acids. V was trimmed by 6 bases and J by 0 bases, leaving 15 bases between them. The TCR comes from a woman aged 25 to 39 in good health and CMV-seropositive. The chain is built from TRBV28 and TRBJ2-6, with D perhaps matching TRBD2 (5 bases). Sequencing was done on a sample of PBMCs. CDR3 in DNA: TGTGCCAGCAGCCCACTTGAGGGTTTCTCTGGGGCCAACGTCCTGACTTTC. It specifies CASSPLEGFSGANVLTF.